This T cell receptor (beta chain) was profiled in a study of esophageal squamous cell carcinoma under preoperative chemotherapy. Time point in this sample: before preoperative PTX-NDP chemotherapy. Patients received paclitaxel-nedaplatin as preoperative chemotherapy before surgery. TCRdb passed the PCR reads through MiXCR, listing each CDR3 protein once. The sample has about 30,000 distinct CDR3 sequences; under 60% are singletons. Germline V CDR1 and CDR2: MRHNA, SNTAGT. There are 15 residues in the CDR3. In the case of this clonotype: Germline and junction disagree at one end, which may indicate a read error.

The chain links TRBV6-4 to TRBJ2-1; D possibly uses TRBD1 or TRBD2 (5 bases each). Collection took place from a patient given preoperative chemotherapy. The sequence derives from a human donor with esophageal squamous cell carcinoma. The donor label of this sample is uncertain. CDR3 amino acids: CARGLQAVRADKQYF. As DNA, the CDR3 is TGTGCCCGGGGCCTCCAGGCTGTGAGGGCAGATAAGCAGTACTTT.